This entry lists 3 T cell receptor beta chains sequenced from one sample in a study of shared clonotypes between healthy human individuals. Assay: immunoSEQ multiplex PCR; the TCRdb copy retains only in-frame clones and omits some. The repertoire holds 740,000 or so clones, with about three quarters as singletons. The source material was memory CD4+ T cells sorted from blood. Subset reported: CD45RA-negative fraction. The receptors originated from a woman in her thirties in good health.

The V gene is TRBV10-3, the J gene TRBJ2-1; 10 nucleotides line up with TRBD2. Germline CDR1 ENHRY, CDR2 SYGVKD. This CDR3 comprises 14 residues. J gave up 5 bases and V 10 bases, and 8 bases lay outside the gene matches. The CDR3 DNA follows: TGTGCCACCAGGACTAGCGGAGGGGACAATGAGCAGTTCTTC. Its protein is CATRTSGGDNEQFF.

V usage is TRBV7-2 and J usage is TRBJ1-2; 9 bases agree with TRBD1. CDR3 length: 15 amino acids. Germline trimming cut 1 base from V and 3 bases from J; bases unmatched to any gene: 3. Germline V gene sequence: CDR1 SGHTA, CDR2 FQGNSA. Written as DNA, the CDR3 is TGTGCCAGCAGCTTAGGGGACAGGGAGGACTATGGCTACACCTTC. Translating it yields CASSLGDREDYGYTF.

This chain connects TRBV6-5 to TRBJ2-1, with TRBD2 matching 12 bases. From germline, CDR1 is MNHEY and CDR2 SVGAGI. Trimming took 6 bases from V and 5 from J; bases not matched to a gene: 5. The CDR3 spans 15 residues. CDR3 protein: CASRTRLAGDNEQFF. The CDR3 DNA is TGTGCCAGCAGAACACGACTAGCGGGAGACAATGAGCAGTTCTTC.